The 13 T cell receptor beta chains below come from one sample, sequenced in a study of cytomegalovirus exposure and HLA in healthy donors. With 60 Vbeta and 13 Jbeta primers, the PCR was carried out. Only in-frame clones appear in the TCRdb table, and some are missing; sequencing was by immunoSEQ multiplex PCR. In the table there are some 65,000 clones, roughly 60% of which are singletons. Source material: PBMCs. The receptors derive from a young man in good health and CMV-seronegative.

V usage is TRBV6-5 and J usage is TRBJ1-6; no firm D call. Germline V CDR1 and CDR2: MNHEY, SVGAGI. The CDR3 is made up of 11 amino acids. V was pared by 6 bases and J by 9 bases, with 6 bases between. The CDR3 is CASSLGSPLHF. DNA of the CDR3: TGTGCCAGCAGCCTCGGTTCACCCCTCCACTTT.

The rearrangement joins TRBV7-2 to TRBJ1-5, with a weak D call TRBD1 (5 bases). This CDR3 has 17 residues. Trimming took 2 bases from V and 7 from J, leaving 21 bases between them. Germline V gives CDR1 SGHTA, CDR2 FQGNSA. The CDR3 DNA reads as TGTGCCAGCAGCTTAACTGCGGGGCCGGGTCTCGGGCAGCCCCAGCATTTT. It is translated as CASSLTAGPGLGQPQHF.

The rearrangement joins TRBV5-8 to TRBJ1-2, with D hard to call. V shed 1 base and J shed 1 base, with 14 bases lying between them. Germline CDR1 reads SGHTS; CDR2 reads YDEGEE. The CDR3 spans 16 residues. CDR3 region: CASSLIEGRGNYGYTF. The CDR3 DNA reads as TGTGCCAGCAGCTTGATAGAAGGTCGGGGTAACTATGGCTACACCTTC.

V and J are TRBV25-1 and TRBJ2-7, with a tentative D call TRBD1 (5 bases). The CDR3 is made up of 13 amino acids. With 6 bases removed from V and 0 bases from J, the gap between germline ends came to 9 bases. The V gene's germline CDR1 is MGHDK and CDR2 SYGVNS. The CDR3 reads CASRRQSSYEQYF. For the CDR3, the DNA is TGTGCCAGCAGGAGACAGAGCTCCTACGAGCAGTACTTC.

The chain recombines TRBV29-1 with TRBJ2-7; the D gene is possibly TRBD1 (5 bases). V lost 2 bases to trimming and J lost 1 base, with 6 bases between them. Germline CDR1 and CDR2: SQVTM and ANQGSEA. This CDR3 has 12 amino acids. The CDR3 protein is CSVETGSYEQYF. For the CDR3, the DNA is TGCAGCGTTGAAACAGGATCCTACGAGCAGTACTTC.

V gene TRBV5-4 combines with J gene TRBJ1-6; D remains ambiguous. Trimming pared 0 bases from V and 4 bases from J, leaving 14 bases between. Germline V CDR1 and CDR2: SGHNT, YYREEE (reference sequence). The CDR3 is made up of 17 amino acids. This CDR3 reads CASSLGGQRNYNSPLHF. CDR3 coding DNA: TGTGCCAGCAGCTTGGGAGGCCAGCGGAATTATAATTCACCCCTCCACTTT.

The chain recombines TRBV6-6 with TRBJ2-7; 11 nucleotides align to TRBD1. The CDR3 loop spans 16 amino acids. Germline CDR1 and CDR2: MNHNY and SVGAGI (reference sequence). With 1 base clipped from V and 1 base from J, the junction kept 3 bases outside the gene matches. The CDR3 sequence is CASSYLGDRGSYEQYF. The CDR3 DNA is TGTGCCAGCAGTTACTTAGGGGACAGGGGGTCCTACGAGCAGTACTTC.

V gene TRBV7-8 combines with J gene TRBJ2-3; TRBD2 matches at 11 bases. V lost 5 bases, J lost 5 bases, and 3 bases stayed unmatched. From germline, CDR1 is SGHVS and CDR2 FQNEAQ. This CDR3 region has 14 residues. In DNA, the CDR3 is TGTGCCAGCAGCAAACTAGCGGGGGTAGATACGCAGTATTTT. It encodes CASSKLAGVDTQYF.

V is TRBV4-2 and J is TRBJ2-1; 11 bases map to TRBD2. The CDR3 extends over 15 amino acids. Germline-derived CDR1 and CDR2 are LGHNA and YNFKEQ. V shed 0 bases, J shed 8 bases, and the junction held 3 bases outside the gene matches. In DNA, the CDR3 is TGTGCCAGCAGCCAAGATACTAGCGGGAGCTATGAGCAGTTCTTC. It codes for CASSQDTSGSYEQFF.

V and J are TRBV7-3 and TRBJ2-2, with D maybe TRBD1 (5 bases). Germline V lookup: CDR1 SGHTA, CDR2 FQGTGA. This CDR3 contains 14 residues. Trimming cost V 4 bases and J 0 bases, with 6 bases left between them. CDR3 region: CASSSDTNTGELFF. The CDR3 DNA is TGTGCCAGCAGCTCGGACACGAACACCGGGGAGCTGTTTTTT. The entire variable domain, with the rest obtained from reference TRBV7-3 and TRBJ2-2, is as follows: GAGVSQTPSNKVTEKGKYVELRCDPISGHTALYWYRQSLGQGPEFLIYFQGTGAADDSGLPNDRFFAVRPEGSVSTLKIQRTERGDSAVYLCASSSDTNTGELFFGEGSRLTVL.

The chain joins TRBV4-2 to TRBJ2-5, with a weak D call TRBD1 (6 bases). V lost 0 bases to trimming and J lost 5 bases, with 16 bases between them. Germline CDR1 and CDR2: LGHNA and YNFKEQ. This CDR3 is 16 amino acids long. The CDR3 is CASSQDLLQGWETQYF. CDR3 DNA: TGTGCCAGCAGCCAAGATCTACTACAGGGCTGGGAGACCCAGTACTTC.

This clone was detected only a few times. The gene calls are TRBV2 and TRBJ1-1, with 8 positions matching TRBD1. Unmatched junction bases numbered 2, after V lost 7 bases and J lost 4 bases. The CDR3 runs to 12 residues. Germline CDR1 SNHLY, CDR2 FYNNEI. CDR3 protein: CASNQGATEAFF. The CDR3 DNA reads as TGTGCCAGCAATCAGGGGGCCACTGAAGCTTTCTTT.

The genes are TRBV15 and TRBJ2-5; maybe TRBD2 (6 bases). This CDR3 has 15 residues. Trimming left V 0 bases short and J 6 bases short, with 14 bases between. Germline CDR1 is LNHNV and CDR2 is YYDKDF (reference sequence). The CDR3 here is CATSRDQAGRKTQYF. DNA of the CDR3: TGTGCCACCAGCAGAGATCAGGCGGGGAGGAAGACCCAGTACTTC.